This T cell receptor (beta chain) was observed in a study of CD8+ T cells in alopecia areata. Only a few counts were recorded for this clone. Its matching antigen is unknown. Gene names denote mouse genes. Sequencing ends 3 residues short of the CDR3 end; the germline J gene provides the rest. Trimming shortened V by 5 bases and J by 3 bases, and 8 bases separated the two germline ends. The CDR3 extends over 14 amino acids. CDR1 is MNHDT, CDR2 YYDKIL, per germline. Study-wide results and limits: Relative to normal scalp, lesional scalp, especially alopecia totalis/universalis, showed higher clonality. Scalp sample data also include resident alphabeta T cells from normal skin.

Separation of pooled cutaneous lymph node cells was by sorting with CD4, CD8alpha, NKG2D, NKG2ACE and other markers. Sequencing templates came from extracted RNA that was reverse transcribed into cDNA. Repertoires were generated with immunoSEQ multiplex PCR, while TCRdb's copy carries only in-frame clones and drops some. This sample has about 270,000 clones and no singletons, with 1.2% in the ten largest. The V gene is TRBV17, the J gene TRBJ1-6; perhaps TRBD1 as D (6 bases). TRBJ1-6 qualifies as an ORF whose function is uncertain. The receptor was derived from a C3H/HeJ mouse with alopecia areata. As its MHC haplotype, the strain has H2-k. Sequencing was performed on CD4+ T cells sorted from a lymph node. The CDR3 protein is CASSQGFYNSPLYF. The covered CDR3 bases are TGTGCTAGCAGTCAGGGGTTCTATAATTCGCCC.